This TCR beta chain came from a study of Ad26.COV2.S vaccination and SARS-CoV-2 variants. At the level of the study: Administration of Ad26.COV2.S was intramuscular, either once or twice 56 days apart.

Assay: immunoSEQ multiplex PCR; the TCRdb copy retains only in-frame clones and omits some. There are hundreds of thousands of clones in the sample; 89% occur only once, and just over 2.5% lies in the top ten. Study-level findings and limits: Participants in the vaccine arm had higher spike-specific TCR breadth; placebo recipients had lower. Non-spike TCR breadth showed similarity between vaccine and placebo recipients.

As concerns this clone: The antigen is not known.

This CDR3 spans 13 amino acids. The ends were cut back, 3 bases at V and 8 bases at J, with 11 bases in the middle. Germline CDR1 KGHSH, CDR2 LQKENI. Treatment meaning: roughly 20 received Ad26.COV2.S at low or high dose, single or two shots; roughly five received placebo; per-sample allocation not given. On day 63 after the first injection, vaccine and placebo recipients gave samples. Whoever gave the sample was an adult aged 18-55 years in Boston. The TCR sequence derives from a person between 18 and 59 years old who received the Ad26.COV2.S COVID-19 vaccine or a placebo. V is TRBV18 and J is TRBJ2-1, with a weak D call TRBD2 (6 bases). The material sequenced was peripheral blood, taken in a trial of Ad26.COV2.S vaccine versus placebo. The CDR3 region has the DNA TGTGCCAGCTCACCGGCACTAGCCGATGAGCAGTTCTTC. Encoded protein: CASSPALADEQFF.